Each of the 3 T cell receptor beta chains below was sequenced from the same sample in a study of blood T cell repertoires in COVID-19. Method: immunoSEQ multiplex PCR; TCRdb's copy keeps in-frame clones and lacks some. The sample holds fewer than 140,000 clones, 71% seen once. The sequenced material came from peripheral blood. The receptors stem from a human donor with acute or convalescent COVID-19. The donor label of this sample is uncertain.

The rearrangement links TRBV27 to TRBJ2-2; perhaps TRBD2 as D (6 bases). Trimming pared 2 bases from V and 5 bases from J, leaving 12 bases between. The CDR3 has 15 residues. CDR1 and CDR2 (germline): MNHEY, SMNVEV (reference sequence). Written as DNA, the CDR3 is TGTGCCAGCAGTTTAGCGGGGCCGGGGACCGGGGAGCTGTTTTTT. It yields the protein CASSLAGPGTGELFF.

CDR3 sequence reads: CASSYSRNYGYTF. The CDR3 DNA reads as TGTGCCAGCAGTTACTCGAGGAACTATGGCTACACCTTC. The chain is built from TRBV6-5 and TRBJ1-2; unclear D gene. The ends were cut back, 0 bases at V and 2 bases at J, with 4 bases in the middle. The CDR3 totals 13 residues. The germline gives CDR1 MNHEY, CDR2 SVGAGI.

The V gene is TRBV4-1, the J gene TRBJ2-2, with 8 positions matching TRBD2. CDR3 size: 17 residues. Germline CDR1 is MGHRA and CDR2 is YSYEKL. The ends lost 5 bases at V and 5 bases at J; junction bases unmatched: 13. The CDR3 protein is CASSGTGGGRRTGELFF. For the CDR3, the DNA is TGCGCCAGCAGCGGGACCGGCGGGGGGCGCAGAACCGGGGAGCTGTTTTTT.